Below are 12 T cell receptor beta chains sequenced from a single sample in a study of post-analysis software for immune sequencing data (dated by TCRdb to about 2015). The method behind the library was PCR. This sample was sequenced with an Illumina HiSeq 2500. To reduce PCR and sequencing biases, unique molecular identifiers were built into the TCR beta cDNA libraries. The public sequencing data were trimmed at Q25 with fastp and processed into clonotypes with MiXCR by TCRdb, which kept only in-frame beta chains. Rows are unified per CDR3 protein, each entry keeping the most common DNA and genes. The sample records about 810,000 distinct CDR3 sequences, approximately 53% of which are singletons. Approximately 4.5% of the sample is held by the ten biggest clonotypes. The full study reports these points: Significantly higher frequencies in patients than in controls were found for five TRBV segments, including TRBV5-6, TRBV5-1 and TRBV20-1.

What these receptors recognize is not known. Material for sequencing was blood. These receptors were obtained from a girl between 5 and 17 years old with multiple sclerosis.

The V gene is TRBV29-1, the J gene TRBJ2-1; 8 bases are a match to TRBD2. Germline values: CDR1 SQVTM, CDR2 ANQGSEA. V trimming: 5 bases; J trimming: 5 bases; junction bases outside the gene matches: 5. CDR3 length equals 13 residues. The CDR3 protein is CSVKRGGNNEQFF. The CDR3 nucleotides are TGCAGCGTTAAACGGGGGGGCAACAATGAGCAGTTCTTC.

The V gene is TRBV7-2, the J gene TRBJ2-1; possibly TRBD2 for D (7 bases). Trimming took 8 bases from V and 8 from J, leaving 25 bases between them. The CDR3 has 16 residues. CDR1 is SGHTA, CDR2 FQGNSA, per germline. CDR3 protein: CASEKDPRGPGHEQFF. The CDR3 DNA is TGTGCCAGCGAAAAAGACCCGCGGGGGCCGGGGCATGAGCAGTTCTTC. Supplemented by reference TRBV7-2 and TRBJ2-1, the full variable domain reads GAGVSQSPSNKVTEKGKDVELRCDPISGHTALYWYRQSLGQGLEFLIYFQGNSAPDKSGLPSDRFSAERTGGSVSTLTIQRTQQEDSAVYLCASEKDPRGPGHEQFFGPGTRLTVL.

V and J are TRBV29-1 and TRBJ2-6, with D unclear. The CDR3 is made up of 13 amino acids. CDR1 and CDR2 (germline): SQVTM, ANQGSEA. Trimming removed 7 bases from V and 3 bases from J, with 10 bases in between. CDR3 region: CSAIPDGANVLTF. The DNA of the CDR3 is TGCAGCGCGATCCCCGATGGGGCCAACGTCCTGACTTTC.

This clonotype was seen a few times. V gene TRBV5-1 combines with J gene TRBJ2-7; 7 bases map to TRBD1. The CDR3 contains 13 residues. Trimming at V came to 3 bases and at J to 2 bases, leaving 2 bases not matched to a gene. The germline gives CDR1 SGHRS, CDR2 YFSETQ. This CDR3 is CASSWGTAYEQYF. In nucleotides, the CDR3 is TGCGCCAGCAGCTGGGGGACAGCCTACGAGCAGTACTTC.

A few counts support this clonotype. The chain has TRBV6-5 and TRBJ2-6; the D call may be TRBD1 or TRBD2 (5 bases each). From germline, CDR1 is MNHEY and CDR2 SVGAGI. Trimming took off 5 bases at V and 4 bases at J, with 12 bases between the two ends. The CDR3 covers 15 residues. CDR3 in DNA: TGTGCCAGCAGTCGAGGGGTTTCCGGGGCCAACGTCCTGACTTTC. Its translation is CASSRGVSGANVLTF.

The chain employs TRBV12-3 or TRBV12-4 and TRBJ2-5; D not resolved. The CDR3 runs 14 residues. V lost 3 bases, J lost 3 bases, and 11 bases lay in between. CDR3 amino acids: CASSLGRRKETQYF. The CDR3 region has the DNA TGTGCCAGCAGTTTGGGTCGCAGAAAAGAGACCCAGTACTTC.

The rearrangement links TRBV6-5 to TRBJ2-3; TRBD2 is a possible D gene (7 bases). V lost 2 bases and J 4 bases, leaving 28 bases between the germline ends. Germline V gene data show CDR1 as MNHEY and CDR2 as SVGAGI. There are 20 residues in the CDR3. The CDR3 spells CASSYAVQGSPKRDADTQYF. CDR3 sequence (DNA): TGTGCCAGCAGTTACGCGGTACAGGGCTCTCCCAAGCGGGACGCAGATACGCAGTATTTT.

This chain uses TRBV6-5 with TRBJ2-5, with a weak D call TRBD2 (5 bases). This CDR3 spans 11 amino acids. V was shortened by 7 bases and J by 9 bases, with 12 bases between the two germline ends. CDR1 is MNHEY, CDR2 SVGAGI, per germline. This chain's CDR3 is CASNSGLAQYF. The CDR3 DNA follows: TGTGCCAGCAATTCCGGACTCGCCCAGTACTTC.

This clonotype was recorded a few times. This chain uses TRBV7-2 with TRBJ2-1; 7 nucleotides align to TRBD1. Germline loops: CDR1 SGHTA, CDR2 FQGNSA. V was pared by 0 bases and J by 6 bases, with 5 bases of the junction left unmatched. The CDR3 is made up of 15 amino acids. The CDR3 sequence: CASSLAGGLGNEQFF. CDR3 sequence (DNA): TGTGCCAGCAGCTTAGCAGGGGGCTTGGGCAATGAGCAGTTCTTC.

The V gene is TRBV5-1, the J gene TRBJ2-1; a possible D gene is TRBD1 (6 bases). Trimming took 1 base from V and 3 from J, leaving 8 bases between them. Germline V gene lookup returns CDR1 SGHRS and CDR2 YFSETQ. CDR3 length equals 14 residues. The CDR3, as DNA: TGCGCCAGCAGCTTGAGGGGGAACTACAATGAGCAGTTCTTC. Encoded protein: CASSLRGNYNEQFF.

The rearrangement links TRBV9 to TRBJ2-7, with D uncertain. CDR3 size: 13 residues. V was clipped by 3 bases and J by 6 bases, with 13 bases between them. Per the germline V gene, CDR1 is SGDLS and CDR2 is YYNGEE. The CDR3 nucleotides read TGTGCCAGCAGCGAGACTGACGGGCTCGAGCAGTACTTC. Protein product: CASSETDGLEQYF.

This clonotype was detected a few times. This sequence joins TRBV20-1 and TRBJ2-1, with 13 bases matching TRBD2. Germline V gene sequence: CDR1 DFQATT, CDR2 SNEGSKA (reference sequence). Trimming cost V 8 bases and J 0 bases; bases outside gene matches: 10. The CDR3 is made up of 17 amino acids. Here the CDR3 reads CSPKTSGGYYSYNEQFF. The CDR3 region has the DNA TGCAGTCCAAAGACTAGCGGGGGGTACTACTCCTACAATGAGCAGTTCTTC.